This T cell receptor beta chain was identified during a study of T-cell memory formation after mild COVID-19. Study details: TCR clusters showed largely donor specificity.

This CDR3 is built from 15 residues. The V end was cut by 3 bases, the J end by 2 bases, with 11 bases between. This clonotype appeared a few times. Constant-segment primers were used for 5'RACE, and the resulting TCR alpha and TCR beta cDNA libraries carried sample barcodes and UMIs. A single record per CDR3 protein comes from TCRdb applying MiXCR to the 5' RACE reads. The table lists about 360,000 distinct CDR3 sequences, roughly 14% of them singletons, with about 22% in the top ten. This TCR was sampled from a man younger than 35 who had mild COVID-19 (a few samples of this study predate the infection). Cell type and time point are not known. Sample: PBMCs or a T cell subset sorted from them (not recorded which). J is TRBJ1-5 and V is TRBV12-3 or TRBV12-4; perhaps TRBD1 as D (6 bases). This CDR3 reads CASSLRRQGNQPQHF. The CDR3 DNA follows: TGTGCCAGCAGTTTGAGGAGACAGGGCAATCAGCCCCAGCATTTT.